This T cell receptor beta chain came from a study of blood T cell repertoires in COVID-19. V was pared by 8 bases and J by 6 bases, with 16 bases between. The CDR3 length is 13 residues. The germline CDR1 and CDR2 sequences are MDHEN and SYDVKM. Here immunoSEQ multiplex PCR was the method, and the copy in TCRdb shows in-frame clones only, minus some. Found here are about 80,000 clones, over 75% of them singletons; the top ten hold 9.5% to 15%. The clonotype comes from an elderly man with acute or convalescent COVID-19. This chain uses TRBV28 with TRBJ1-2; D is perhaps TRBD1 (5 bases). Sample: peripheral blood. DNA of the CDR3: TGTGCCAGCTGGCAGGGTTTTCAGGATGGCTACACCTTC. Amino acids: CASWQGFQDGYTF.